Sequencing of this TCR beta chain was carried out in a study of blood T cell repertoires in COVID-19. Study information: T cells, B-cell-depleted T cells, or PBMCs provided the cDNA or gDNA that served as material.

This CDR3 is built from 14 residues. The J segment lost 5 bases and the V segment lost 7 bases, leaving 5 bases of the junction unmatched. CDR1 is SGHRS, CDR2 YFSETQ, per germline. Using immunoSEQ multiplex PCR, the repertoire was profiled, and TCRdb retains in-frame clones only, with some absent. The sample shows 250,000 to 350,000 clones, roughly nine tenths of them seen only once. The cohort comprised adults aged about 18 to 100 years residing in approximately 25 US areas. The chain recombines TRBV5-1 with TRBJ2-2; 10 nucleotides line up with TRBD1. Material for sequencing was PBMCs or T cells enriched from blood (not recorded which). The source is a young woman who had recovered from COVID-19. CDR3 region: CASGDRGPTGELFF. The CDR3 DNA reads TGCGCCAGCGGGGACAGGGGACCTACCGGGGAGCTGTTTTTT.